This entry lists 21 T cell receptor beta chains sequenced from one sample in a study of blood T cells in healthy people across ages. Then a second PCR, running about 6 to 11 cycles, was carried out with a sample-barcoded 5' primer and a J-beta primer mix. Each CDR3 protein gets one entry after TCRdb re-called the 5' RACE reads with MiXCR. Here the sample spans hundreds of thousands of distinct CDR3 sequences, less than 40% being singletons. Sequences were obtained from blood. The receptor source for this set is a woman of 80 years or more in good health.

This clonotype has a handful of counts. A read error is possible here, since a much larger clone lies one base away. The chain couples TRBV20-1 to TRBJ2-7, with 9 bases matching TRBD2. This CDR3 spans 17 amino acids. CDR1 and CDR2 (germline): DFQATT, SNEGSKA (reference sequence). After removal of 1 base from V and 5 bases from J, the junction contained 15 bases not matched to a gene. The CDR3 sequence: CSARASKTGLATHEQYF. The CDR3 DNA reads TGCAGTGCTAGAGCTTCTAAAACGGGACTAGCTACCCACGAGCAGTACTTC.

Points on this clonotype: This may arise from a read error, as a much more abundant clone is one base away. CDR3 DNA sequence: TGTGCCAGCACCACCGGGGTCGGGGGCTTGCGTGGAAAACTGTTTTTT. It yields the protein CASTTGVGGLRGKLFF. The J gene is TRBJ1-4, the V gene TRBV6-5, with a tentative D call TRBD1 (6 bases). The CDR3 totals 16 residues. Looked up from germline, CDR1 is MNHEY and CDR2 is SVGAGI. V was cut by 7 bases and J by 10 bases, with 25 bases left in between.

In its sample, this clonotype was seen many times. The chain combines TRBV5-1 with TRBJ2-1, with TRBD1 as a possible D gene (6 bases). Trimming removed 2 bases at V and 6 bases at J, with 12 bases between. Per germline, CDR1 SGHRS and CDR2 YFSETQ. The CDR3 sequence is 14 residues long. Written as DNA, the CDR3 is TGCGCCAGCAGCTTAGGGCAGGGGTTCAATGAGCAGTTCTTC. Protein sequence: CASSLGQGFNEQFF.

The chain employs TRBV7-9 and TRBJ2-3; TRBD1 matches at 7 bases. The CDR3 has 16 amino acids. V dropped 7 bases and J dropped 0; count of bases not matched to a gene: 10. Germline V gene data show CDR1 as SEHNR and CDR2 as FQNEAQ (reference sequence). The CDR3 region has the DNA TGTGCCAGCAAGGGGACAGTCAACCCTAGCACAGATACGCAGTATTTT. It codes for CASKGTVNPSTDTQYF.

The table lists this clonotype with many counts. The chain combines TRBV7-9 with TRBJ1-1; D call uncertain. This CDR3 spans 13 amino acids. CDR1 and CDR2 from the germline V gene are SEHNR and FQNEAQ (reference sequence). V was clipped by 9 bases and J by 3 bases, with 14 bases between them. The CDR3, as DNA: TGTGCCAGTGACCCCGGGCGGGACACTGAAGCTTTCTTT. It is translated as CASDPGRDTEAFF.

This clonotype occurred many times. V is TRBV2 and J is TRBJ2-1, with a weak D call TRBD2 (5 bases). CDR3 length: 15 amino acids. CDR1 is SNHLY, CDR2 FYNNEI, per germline. V lost 3 bases to trimming and J lost 0 bases, with 9 bases between them. CDR3 in amino acids: CASSDSGSSYNEQFF. DNA of the CDR3: TGTGCCAGCAGTGACAGCGGAAGCTCCTACAATGAGCAGTTCTTC. Variable domain in full (rest from reference TRBV2 and TRBJ2-1): EPEVTQTPSHQVTQMGQEVILRCVPISNHLYFYWYRQILGQKVEFLVSFYNNEISEKSEIFDDQFSVERPDGSNFTLKIRSTKLEDSAMYFCASSDSGSSYNEQFFGPGTRLTVL.

The table lists this clonotype with many counts. The rearrangement links TRBV5-1 to TRBJ2-1; 9 positions agree with TRBD2. The CDR3 runs to 14 residues. Germline lookup yields CDR1 SGHRS and CDR2 YFSETQ. Losses at the gene ends were 2 bases for V and 7 bases for J; bases not matched to a gene: 4. In DNA, the CDR3 is TGCGCCAGCAGCTTCGGGACTAGCCTTAATGAGCAGTTCTTC. Protein: CASSFGTSLNEQFF.

This rearrangement joins TRBV5-1 to TRBJ2-7; D gene ambiguous. The DNA end favors TRBJ2-5, so the J call may be wrong. Germline CDR1 and CDR2: SGHRS and YFSETQ. The CDR3 loop spans 13 amino acids. The CDR3, as DNA: TGCGCCAGCAGCTACCGGTCAGGAGAGACCCAGTACTTC. It specifies CASSYRSGETQYF.

This clonotype occurred many times. CDR3 nucleotides: TGTGCCAGCAGGTCATTACTAGCGGGGGCCTACAATGAGCAGTTCTTC. It yields the protein CASRSLLAGAYNEQFF. This chain joins TRBV6-6 and TRBJ2-1, with 11 bases that match TRBD2. V lost 6 bases, J lost 2 bases, and 6 bases stayed unmatched. The CDR3 is 16 amino acids. CDR1 is MNHNY and CDR2 is SVGAGI in the germline V gene (reference sequence).

This clonotype came up a few times. The rearrangement uses TRBV6-5 and TRBJ2-1, with TRBD2 identical over 11 bases. The end of the DNA fits TRBJ2-7 better, so the J call may be wrong. CDR1 is MNHEY, CDR2 SVGAGI, per germline. This CDR3 has 15 residues. The CDR3 DNA reads TGTGCCAGCAGCTCTAGCGGGGGGCCCTACAATGAGCAGTACTTC. This sequence encodes CASSSSGGPYNEQYF.

The chain is built from TRBV15 and TRBJ2-4; TRBD2 matches at 7 bases. Germline CDR1 LNHNV, CDR2 YYDKDF (reference sequence). The CDR3 consists of 16 residues. The J segment lost 13 bases and the V segment lost 5 bases, leaving 20 bases of the junction unmatched. The CDR3 spells CATSVEASGAYNEQYF. CDR3 sequence (DNA): TGTGCCACCAGCGTCGAGGCTAGCGGAGCTTACAATGAGCAGTACTTC.

This chain uses TRBV15 with TRBJ1-5; D uncertain. The V gene's germline CDR1 is LNHNV and CDR2 YYDKDF (reference sequence). This CDR3 spans 15 amino acids. Trimming pared 0 bases from V and 1 base from J, leaving 7 bases between. CDR3: CATSREGISNQPQHF. The CDR3 DNA follows: TGTGCCACCAGCAGAGAAGGGATAAGCAATCAGCCCCAGCATTTT.

A remark on this clonotype: One base away lies a much larger clone, so this may be a sequencing read error. The chain recombines TRBV5-8 with TRBJ2-7; TRBD2 might be the D (5 bases). The CDR3 consists of 13 residues. Germline lookup yields CDR1 SGHTS and CDR2 YDEGEE. The CDR3 reads CASSLEGGNERYF. CDR3 sequence (DNA): TGTGCCAGCAGCTTAGAGGGCGGCAACGAGCGGTACTTC.

This rearrangement joins TRBV7-2 to TRBJ2-7; D tentatively reads TRBD1 or TRBD2 (5 bases each). There are 16 residues in the CDR3. Germline CDR1 is SGHTA and CDR2 is FQGNSA. V was shortened by 3 bases and J by 7 bases, with 22 bases between the two germline ends. The CDR3 is CASSLGVGPIRDEQYF. In DNA, the CDR3 is TGTGCCAGCAGCTTGGGGGTGGGACCTATCCGCGATGAGCAGTACTTC.

CDR3 region: CSVASGIEQYF. Written as DNA, the CDR3 is TGCAGCGTTGCATCGGGTATCGAGCAGTACTTC. V is TRBV29-1 and J is TRBJ2-7; unclear D gene. V was shortened by 4 bases and J by 6 bases, with 10 bases between the two germline ends. The germline gives CDR1 SQVTM, CDR2 ANQGSEA. The CDR3 sequence is 11 residues long.

The chain is built from TRBV24-1 and TRBJ2-1; perhaps TRBD2 as D (5 bases). The J call may be incorrect, as the DNA end agrees better with TRBJ2-7. Germline lookup yields CDR1 KGHDR and CDR2 SFDVKD. The CDR3 consists of 11 residues. CDR3 in DNA: TGTGCCACCAGTCTTCGGGGAGAGCAGTACTTC. It yields the protein CATSLRGEQYF.

Concerning this clonotype: This may come from a read error, since a much larger clone is one base off. V gene TRBV29-1 combines with J gene TRBJ1-4; no definite D call. The CDR3 is 11 residues long. Germline V gene lookup returns CDR1 SQVTM and CDR2 ANQGSEA. CDR3 amino acids: CSVGTNEKRFF. DNA for the CDR3: TGCAGCGTTGGGACTAATGAAAAACGGTTTTTT.

Turning to this clonotype: This may be a read error: a much more frequent sequence differs by one nucleotide. This chain joins TRBV20-1 and TRBJ2-7, with D unresolved. V shed 5 bases and J shed 10 bases, with 27 bases lying between them. Germline CDR1 DFQATT, CDR2 SNEGSKA (reference sequence). CDR3 size: 15 residues. CDR3 DNA: TGCAGTGCTCAGCCCCCCGGACGGTCCGGGTGGTCCCAGTACTTC. It yields the protein CSAQPPGRSGWSQYF.

Worth noting for this clonotype: This may stem from a read error, because a much larger clone lies one nucleotide away. V is TRBV3-1 and J is TRBJ1-4; D might be TRBD1 (5 bases). Looked up from germline, CDR1 is LGHDT and CDR2 is YNNKEL (reference sequence). V was shortened by 2 bases and J by 10 bases, with 14 bases between the two germline ends. The CDR3 runs 14 residues. The CDR3 here is CASSQKGDQGKLFF. CDR3 nucleotides: TGTGCCAGCAGCCAAAAAGGGGACCAGGGAAAACTGTTTTTT.

This clonotype was seen a few times. The CDR3 DNA follows: TGTGCCAGCAGTGATCTACCCGCTGGCAGCGCTGAAGCTTTCTTT. Amino acid sequence: CASSDLPAGSAEAFF. J is TRBJ1-1 and V is TRBV6-1; D gene ambiguous. CDR1 is MNHNS and CDR2 is SASEGT in the germline V gene. The CDR3 has 15 residues. The V gene lost 3 bases and the J gene lost 6 bases, with 17 bases spanning the gap.

This clonotype was observed a few times. This chain joins TRBV3-1 and TRBJ2-7, with TRBD1 matching over 7 bases. Germline values: CDR1 LGHDT, CDR2 YNNKEL (reference sequence). V dropped 1 base and J dropped 6; count of bases not matched to a gene: 6. The CDR3 totals 14 residues. Written as DNA, the CDR3 is TGTGCCAGCAGCCAAGCGACAGGGATATCCGAGCAGTACTTC. Its translation: CASSQATGISEQYF.